These T cell receptor beta chains were read from a single sample in a study of blood T cell repertoires in COVID-19. TCRdb's table, derived via immunoSEQ multiplex PCR, lists solely in-frame clones and lacks some. This sample has more than 130,000 clones, with under 90% found just once. Source material: peripheral blood. The origin of the receptors is a human donor in a cohort sampled during active COVID-19. CDR3s leave out the opening cysteine and the closing phenylalanine or tryptophan. Clone size is shown for a subset of rows, as once, few, many or a class of expanded clone.

11	.	TRBV6-2/TRBV6-3	ASSYSAYNEQF
11	.	TRBV7-2	ASSYPGKETQY
13	.	TRBV6-5	ASSSIVSSYNEQF
12	.	TRBV6-5	ASSYLAGAGGYT
12	many	TRBV6-5	ASTFSGGGGGYT
12	.	TRBV5-1	ASTPDPGGLGYT
12	.	TRBV28	ATSRGPITDTQY
10	.	TRBV19	ASSINQDKQF
14	.	TRBV9	ASSAGEGANTGELF
13	.	TRBV15	ATSRGLGTRETQY
11	few	TRBV6-5	ASGTLGGDTQY
13	.	TRBV5-4	ASSLGGALNTEAF
13	.	TRBV7-3	ASSQTGSPTDTQY
10	.	TRBV28	ACRQENTEAF
14	.	TRBV10-2	ASSELLISGANVLT
13	once	TRBV7-9	ASSLAGPDTGELF
14	.	TRBV5-4	ASSSRRAGGTDTQY
13	.	TRBV27	ASRAPGWYGNTIY
13	.	TRBV28	ASSFQQGAVYEQY
12	few	TRBV23-1	ASSRGGRLYGYT
11	.	TRBV5-4	ASSLSGEEKLF
13	.	TRBV15	ATSRGSGATYGYT
13	many	TRBV6-1	ASSEGQNFDTEAF
12	.	TRBV11-3	ASSLGGRGTEAF
14	.	TRBV4-3	ASSQESGEINEKLF
12	.	TRBV6-5	ASSPQAGSYEQY
12	.	TRBV27	ASSSRQGVYGYT
14	.	TRBV5-4	ASSVAPGVGNNEQF
9	few	TRBV18	ATSDSYEQY